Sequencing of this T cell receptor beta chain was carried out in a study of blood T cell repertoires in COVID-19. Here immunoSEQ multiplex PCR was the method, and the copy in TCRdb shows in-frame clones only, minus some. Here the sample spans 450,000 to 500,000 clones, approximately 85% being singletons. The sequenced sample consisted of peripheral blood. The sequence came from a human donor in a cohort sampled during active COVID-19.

In DNA, the CDR3 is TGTGCCAGCAGTACGTCTAGCGGGAGGCCCGGAGATACGCAGTATTTT. It yields the protein CASSTSSGRPGDTQYF. The V gene is TRBV27, the J gene TRBJ2-3; 11 bases match TRBD2. After removal of 5 bases from V and 5 bases from J, the junction contained 9 bases not matched to a gene. CDR1 and CDR2 (germline): MNHEY, SMNVEV (reference sequence). The CDR3 totals 16 residues.